The 16 T cell receptor beta chains below all came from one sample that was sequenced in a study of blood T cell repertoires in COVID-19 (dated by TCRdb to 2019 to 2021). The protocol used for the library was the immunoSEQ multiplex PCR assay. The table was pulled from immuneACCESS by TCRdb, which kept in-frame rearrangements only. Such tables lose some clones; where checked, under half of the loss comes from unresolved V genes, and the rest has no known cause. The sample table shows around 56,000 clones, and more than 75% are seen once. Of the sample, under 8% is held by the ten largest clones. Sequenced sample: peripheral blood. The receptor set was obtained from a man between 60 and 75 years old with active or convalescent COVID-19.

This sequence joins TRBV3-1 (or the pseudogene TRBV3-2) and TRBJ2-5, with 8 bases that match TRBD1. The trim removed 0 bases at V and 3 bases at J, leaving 6 bases unmatched. This CDR3 region has 16 residues. CDR1 is LGHDT and CDR2 is YNNKEL in the germline V gene (reference sequence). In DNA, the CDR3 is TGTGCCAGCAGCCAAGACAGGGGGCCCTTTGAAGAGACCCAGTACTTC. Amino acids: CASSQDRGPFEETQYF.

The chain links TRBV5-1 to TRBJ2-3, with no clear D. V lost 2 bases and J 5 bases, leaving 3 bases between the germline ends. In germline, CDR1 is SGHRS, CDR2 YFSETQ. The CDR3 runs to 11 residues. The chain's CDR3 is CASSFGDTQYF. CDR3 nucleotide sequence: TGCGCCAGCAGCTTCGGAGATACGCAGTATTTT. The variable domain in full, with the rest retrieved from reference TRBV5-1 and TRBJ2-3, is KAGVTQTPRYLIKTRGQQVTLSCSPISGHRSVSWYQQTPGQGLQFLFEYFSETQRNKGNFPGRFSGRQFSNSRSEMNVSTLELGDSALYLCASSFGDTQYFGPGTRLTVL.

This rearrangement joins TRBV5-1 to TRBJ2-1; a weak D match, TRBD2 (7 bases). V was trimmed by 3 bases and J by 3 bases, leaving 13 bases between them. The CDR3 extends over 15 amino acids. Germline V lookup: CDR1 SGHRS, CDR2 YFSETQ. As DNA, the CDR3 is TGCGCCAGCAGCTCGGGGGGCTCGGACTACAATGAGCAGTTCTTC. Encoded protein: CASSSGGSDYNEQFF.

This chain joins TRBV19 and TRBJ2-7, with 7 bases matching TRBD1. Germline loops: CDR1 LNHDA, CDR2 SQIVND (reference sequence). The J segment lost 5 bases and the V segment lost 7 bases, leaving 11 bases of the junction unmatched. The CDR3 sequence is 14 residues long. This CDR3 is CASTVGRGTDEQYF. In DNA form, the CDR3 reads TGTGCCAGTACTGTGGGCAGGGGGACCGACGAGCAGTACTTC.

This chain connects TRBV30 to TRBJ2-6; 9 bases align to TRBD1. The CDR3 is 19 residues long. Per germline, CDR1 GTSNPN and CDR2 SVGIG (reference sequence). The ends lost 2 bases at V and 2 bases at J; junction bases unmatched: 13. The CDR3 DNA reads TGTGCCTGGAGTCCCTCAGGGACAGGGTCAAAAGCTGGGGCCAACGTCCTGACTTTC. Residues: CAWSPSGTGSKAGANVLTF.

This clone was found once. This chain joins TRBV2 and TRBJ1-1; 8 bases agree with TRBD1. CDR1 SNHLY and CDR2 FYNNEI come from the germline V gene. The CDR3 has 14 amino acids. Trimming took 7 bases from V and 2 from J; bases not matched to a gene: 6. CDR3 protein: CASIGDRFNTEAFF. For the CDR3, the DNA is TGTGCCAGCATAGGGGACAGGTTTAACACTGAAGCTTTCTTT.

This sequence joins TRBV4-1 and TRBJ1-5; the D is unclear. The CDR3 is made up of 15 amino acids. The germline V gene has CDR1 MGHRA and CDR2 YSYEKL. Trimming took off 2 bases at V and 0 bases at J, with 8 bases between the two ends. CDR3 sequence (DNA): TGCGCCAGCAGCCAATTAGCAAATAGCAATCAGCCCCAGCATTTT. As protein: CASSQLANSNQPQHF.

The gene calls are TRBV6-5 and TRBJ1-2; the match to TRBD1 covers 10 bases. Unmatched junction bases numbered 10, after V lost 7 bases and J lost 8 bases. CDR3 size: 14 residues. CDR1 is MNHEY and CDR2 is SVGAGI in the germline V gene. The CDR3 bases are TGTGCCAGCACTCCGACAGGGGGCGTGGGCGGCTACACCTTC. Protein sequence: CASTPTGGVGGYTF.

The chain has TRBV28 and TRBJ2-1; D possibly corresponds to TRBD1 (6 bases). The CDR3 has 12 residues. V lost 6 bases to trimming and J lost 10 bases, with 13 bases between them. CDR1 and CDR2 (germline): MDHEN, SYDVKM. CDR3 coding DNA: TGTGCCAGCAGACAGGGACGTATGGAGCAGTTCTTC. The encoded protein is CASRQGRMEQFF.

The chain carries TRBV15 and TRBJ2-1; TRBD2 might be the D (6 bases). The V gene lost 1 base and the J gene lost 2 bases, with 12 bases spanning the gap. The CDR3 totals 16 residues. Germline assignment: CDR1 LNHNV and CDR2 YYDKDF (reference sequence). DNA of the CDR3: TGTGCCACCAGCAGAGCTGCGGGAAGTACCTACAATGAGCAGTTCTTC. Protein sequence: CATSRAAGSTYNEQFF.

The chain uses TRBV6-1 and TRBJ1-4; 7 positions agree with TRBD1. CDR3 length: 15 amino acids. Germline assignment: CDR1 MNHNS and CDR2 SASEGT. J lost 3 bases, V lost 0 bases, and 1 base had no gene match. In DNA, the CDR3 is TGTGCCAGCAGTGAAGCCGGGACAGCTAATGAAAAACTGTTTTTT. Translation gives CASSEAGTANEKLFF.

The chain joins TRBV7-3 to TRBJ1-1, with D tentatively TRBD1 (6 bases). Trimming shortened V by 1 base and J by 4 bases, and 16 bases separated the two germline ends. The CDR3 sequence is 16 residues long. Germline-derived CDR1 and CDR2 are SGHTA and FQGTGA. CDR3 bases: TGTGCCAGCAGCTTAAGGGGACAAGGGGTGAGCACTGAAGCTTTCTTT. The encoded protein is CASSLRGQGVSTEAFF.

The genes are TRBV5-6 and TRBJ2-2; TRBD1 matches 7 bases. J gave up 1 base and V 5 bases, and 2 bases lay outside the gene matches. Germline lookup yields CDR1 SGHDT and CDR2 YYEEEE. This CDR3 region has 14 residues. CDR3 residues: CASSWDRNTGELFF. The CDR3, as DNA: TGTGCCAGCAGTTGGGACAGGAACACCGGGGAGCTGTTTTTT.

The chain uses TRBV27 and TRBJ2-1; 9 nucleotides align to TRBD1. The trim removed 2 bases at V and 9 bases at J, leaving 14 bases unmatched. This CDR3 is 17 amino acids long. Germline CDR1 is MNHEY and CDR2 is SMNVEV (reference sequence). As DNA, the CDR3 is TGTGCCAGCAGTTTACGGCCCGGGACAGGGTGGGCTGGTGAGCAGTTCTTC. Its translation: CASSLRPGTGWAGEQFF.

The genes are TRBV7-9 and TRBJ2-2; 9 bases fit TRBD1. The CDR3 runs 15 residues. Germline V gene data show CDR1 as SEHNR and CDR2 as FQNEAQ (reference sequence). Trimming took 3 bases from V and 4 from J; bases not matched to a gene: 3. This CDR3 is CASSLGTGSTGELFF. The DNA for the CDR3 is TGTGCCAGCAGCTTGGGGACAGGGAGCACCGGGGAGCTGTTTTTT. The whole variable domain, remainder taken from reference TRBV7-9 and TRBJ2-2, is DTGVSQNPRHKITKRGQNVTFRCDPISEHNRLYWYRQTLGQGPEFLTYFQNEAQLEKSRLLSDRFSAERPKGSFSTLEIQRTEQGDSAMYLCASSLGTGSTGELFFGEGSRLTVL.

V and J are TRBV15 and TRBJ1-3; D remains unclear. Trimming stripped 0 bases from V and 0 bases from J, with 9 bases between. The germline CDR1 and CDR2 sequences are LNHNV and YYDKDF (reference sequence). The CDR3 extends over 16 amino acids. The CDR3: CATSRDGASSGNTIYF. CDR3 nucleotide sequence: TGTGCCACCAGCAGAGATGGTGCGAGCTCTGGAAACACCATATATTTT.